This passage covers 32 T cell receptor beta chains from one sample sequenced in a study of control samples from healthy donors and cancer patients. TCRdb keeps only in-frame clones here, not all; method: immunoSEQ multiplex PCR. The sample holds about 100,000 clones, around 89% seen once. The sequenced material came from blood. Receptors were obtained from a young man in good health.

V gene TRBV5-6 combines with J gene TRBJ1-4; maybe TRBD1 (5 bases). The CDR3 has 15 amino acids. Germline lookup yields CDR1 SGHDT and CDR2 YYEEEE. The germline V and J ends were trimmed by 4 bases and 3 bases, with 13 bases remaining between them. This CDR3 is CASSQRGFSNEKLFF. The CDR3 DNA reads TGTGCCAGCAGCCAAAGGGGTTTTTCTAATGAAAAACTGTTTTTT.

The chain has TRBV11-2 and TRBJ2-1, with D tentatively TRBD1 (5 bases). CDR1 and CDR2 from the germline V gene are SGHAT and FQNNGV. The CDR3 loop spans 14 amino acids. V was cut by 2 bases and J by 9 bases, with 14 bases left in between. The CDR3 is CASSLHQGGSEQFF. CDR3 in DNA: TGTGCCAGCAGCTTACATCAGGGCGGAAGTGAGCAGTTCTTC.

The rearrangement uses TRBV4-3 and TRBJ2-7, with 13 bases aligning to TRBD2. Looked up from germline, CDR1 is LGHNA and CDR2 is YSLEER. CDR3 size: 15 residues. With 0 bases clipped from V and 7 bases from J, the junction kept 3 bases outside the gene matches. Here the CDR3 reads CASSQELLAGGEQYF. The CDR3 DNA follows: TGCGCCAGCAGCCAAGAACTACTAGCGGGAGGGGAGCAGTACTTC.

The chain recombines TRBV18 with TRBJ2-1; 7 nucleotides agree with TRBD2. V lost 3 bases, J lost 3 bases, and 14 bases stayed unmatched. Germline values: CDR1 KGHSH, CDR2 LQKENI. The CDR3 extends over 18 amino acids. CDR3 in amino acids: CASSPLSFAGVVYNEQFF. The CDR3 bases are TGTGCCAGCTCACCTCTTTCGTTTGCGGGAGTGGTCTACAATGAGCAGTTCTTC.

This chain uses TRBV15 with TRBJ2-1; 10 bases are a match to TRBD2. The germline gives CDR1 LNHNV, CDR2 YYDKDF (reference sequence). This CDR3 has 16 residues. Trimming took 0 bases from V and 6 from J; bases not matched to a gene: 5. The chain's CDR3 is CATSRDRASGSNEQFF. The CDR3 bases are TGTGCCACCAGCAGAGATAGGGCTAGCGGGAGCAATGAGCAGTTCTTC.

The chain employs TRBV7-2 and TRBJ2-1; 9 positions agree with TRBD2. Germline CDR1 is SGHTA and CDR2 is FQGNSA. This CDR3 has 14 amino acids. Losses at the gene ends were 7 bases for V and 7 bases for J; bases not matched to a gene: 8. CDR3 nucleotides: TGTGCCAGCATCGAAAGCGGGAGGTTTAATGAGCAGTTCTTC. Its translation is CASIESGRFNEQFF. Drawing the rest from reference TRBV7-2 and TRBJ2-1, the complete variable domain is GAGVSQSPSNKVTEKGKDVELRCDPISGHTALYWYRQSLGQGLEFLIYFQGNSAPDKSGLPSDRFSAERTGGSVSTLTIQRTQQEDSAVYLCASIESGRFNEQFFGPGTRLTVL.

A few counts support this clone. V usage is TRBV6-5 and J usage is TRBJ1-5, with TRBD1 matching 12 bases. V was clipped by 5 bases and J by 6 bases; unmatched bases: 5. In germline, CDR1 is MNHEY, CDR2 SVGAGI. The CDR3 is 15 residues long. CDR3 in DNA: TGTGCCAGCAGTACCGGGACAGGGGGCATTCAGCCCCAGCATTTT. It encodes CASSTGTGGIQPQHF.

The chain has TRBV27 and TRBJ2-1; the D gene is possibly TRBD2 (6 bases). This CDR3 comprises 16 residues. CDR1 MNHEY and CDR2 SMNVEV come from the germline V gene (reference sequence). The ends were cut back, 0 bases at V and 4 bases at J, with 13 bases in the middle. The CDR3: CASSLSAGFGYNEQFF. The DNA of the CDR3 is TGTGCCAGCAGTTTATCGGCGGGATTCGGGTACAATGAGCAGTTCTTC.

This chain uses TRBV4-3 with TRBJ1-2; 9 bases match TRBD1. The CDR3 runs 14 residues. V lost 6 bases to trimming and J lost 1 base; unmatched junction nucleotides: 3. Germline-derived CDR1 and CDR2 are LGHNA and YSLEER. CDR3 sequence: CASRRQGDNYGYTF. The CDR3, as DNA: TGCGCCAGCAGGAGACAGGGGGATAACTATGGCTACACCTTC.

The chain uses TRBV5-5 and TRBJ2-7, with a possible D match to TRBD1 (5 bases). CDR3 length equals 12 residues. Between the trimmed V and J ends, which lost 1 base and 6 bases, there was a span of 8 bases. Germline-derived CDR1 and CDR2 are SGHKS and YYEKEE (reference sequence). The CDR3 sequence: CASSLRGSEQYF. CDR3 DNA sequence: TGTGCCAGCAGCTTGAGGGGTAGCGAGCAGTACTTC.

The chain employs TRBV29-1 and TRBJ1-1; a weak D match, TRBD1 (5 bases). Germline V lookup: CDR1 SQVTM, CDR2 ANQGSEA. The V gene lost 7 bases and the J gene lost 1 base, with 22 bases spanning the gap. CDR3 length: 16 residues. CDR3 sequence reads: CSAGVGGFQENTEAFF. For the CDR3, the DNA is TGCAGCGCCGGAGTGGGGGGGTTCCAAGAGAACACTGAAGCTTTCTTT.

In this sample, this clone turned up once. The chain combines TRBV7-9 with TRBJ2-3, with a tentative D call TRBD1 (5 bases). The CDR3 has 16 amino acids. Trimming pared 1 base from V and 4 bases from J, leaving 15 bases between. CDR1 and CDR2 (germline): SEHNR, FQNEAQ (reference sequence). The CDR3 DNA reads TGTGCCAGCAGCTTAGAATCAGGGCCCCGCGCAGATACGCAGTATTTT. Encoded protein: CASSLESGPRADTQYF.

The chain is built from TRBV3-1 (or the pseudogene TRBV3-2) and TRBJ1-2; TRBD1 matches at 7 bases. Losses at the gene ends were 3 bases for V and 7 bases for J; bases not matched to a gene: 8. In germline, CDR1 is LGHDT, CDR2 YNNKEL (reference sequence). The CDR3 covers 14 residues. CDR3 protein: CASSQGGTDTGYTF. The CDR3 DNA reads as TGTGCCAGCAGCCAGGGCGGGACAGATACTGGCTACACCTTC.

This clone has a single count. The junction departs from the called germline gene at one end, perhaps through a read error. This sample also contains other DNA sequences that code for the same CDR3. The chain is built from TRBV5-1 and TRBJ1-1; D possibly corresponds to TRBD1 (5 bases). Looked up from germline, CDR1 is SGHRS and CDR2 is YFSETQ. The CDR3 consists of 16 residues. In nucleotides, the CDR3 is TGTGCCAGCAGCTTGGTTATGGGGCGCGGGGGCACTGAAGCTTTCTTT. Translation gives CASSLVMGRGGTEAFF.

The V and J genes are TRBV24-1 and TRBJ2-5; 9 bases line up with TRBD2. The V segment lost 5 bases and the J segment 5 bases; nucleotides outside the gene matches: 8. Germline CDR1 and CDR2: KGHDR and SFDVKD. The CDR3 is 15 amino acids. DNA of the CDR3: TGTGCCACCAGTGCGGGACTAGCTGGGGCGGAGACCCAGTACTTC. Translated: CATSAGLAGAETQYF.

V and J are TRBV14 and TRBJ2-3; D may be TRBD1 (6 bases). Trimming pared 1 base from V and 8 bases from J, leaving 10 bases between. The CDR3 runs 13 residues. Looked up from germline, CDR1 is SGHDN and CDR2 is FVKESK. The CDR3 DNA follows: TGTGCCAGCAGCCAAGCGGGGACAAGTACGCAGTATTTT. Translation: CASSQAGTSTQYF.

The chain carries TRBV6-5 and TRBJ2-5, with 7 positions matching TRBD2. CDR1 is MNHEY, CDR2 SVGAGI, per germline. This CDR3 contains 15 residues. Trimming took 6 bases from V and 4 from J; bases not matched to a gene: 11. CDR3 bases: TGTGCCAGCAGCAATGGCTTAGGCGGGAGAGAGACCCAGTACTTC. Translation: CASSNGLGGRETQYF.

This clone occurred a few times. J is TRBJ2-5 and V is TRBV30, with 10 bases aligning to TRBD2. V lost 8 bases, J lost 1 base, and 4 bases stayed unmatched. Germline CDR1 reads GTSNPN; CDR2 reads SVGIG (reference sequence). The CDR3 is made up of 13 amino acids. CDR3 amino acids: CAQKRGGQETQYF. The CDR3 DNA reads TGTGCCCAAAAGCGGGGGGGCCAAGAGACCCAGTACTTC.

This sequence joins TRBV11-3 and TRBJ2-1, with 13 bases identical to TRBD2. The trim removed 5 bases at V and 7 bases at J, leaving 8 bases unmatched. This CDR3 has 16 amino acids. Per the germline V gene, CDR1 is SGHNT and CDR2 is YENEEA. The CDR3 loop is CASSSQLAGGPNEQFF. CDR3 sequence (DNA): TGTGCCAGCAGCAGCCAACTAGCGGGGGGGCCTAATGAGCAGTTCTTC.

The CDR3 reads CASSDEEDYEQYF. DNA of the CDR3: TGTGCCAGCAGTGACGAGGAGGACTACGAGCAGTACTTC. The chain has TRBV6-4 and TRBJ2-7; a weak D match, TRBD2 (5 bases). Deletions cut 2 bases from V and 3 bases from J, with 8 bases between. CDR1 MRHNA and CDR2 SNTAGT come from the germline V gene. This CDR3 region has 13 residues.

The chain uses TRBV4-2 and TRBJ2-3; 11 positions match TRBD2. CDR3 length equals 22 residues. CDR1 is LGHNA, CDR2 YNFKEQ, per germline. V gave up 0 bases and J gave up 7 bases; unmatched junction bases: 24. The CDR3 DNA follows: TGTGCCAGCAGCCAAGATTTTAGGGCGGCTAGCGGGGGGATCCATCGGGGGAATACGCAGTATTTT. Its protein is CASSQDFRAASGGIHRGNTQYF.

Remarks on this clone: This specimen includes other DNA sequences encoding the same CDR3. Here the CDR3 DNA reads TGCAGTGCCTCAGGGACAGATACGCAGTATTTT. Its translation: CSASGTDTQYF. The gene calls are TRBV20-1 and TRBJ2-3, with a possible D match to TRBD1 (5 bases). Germline assignment: CDR1 DFQATT and CDR2 SNEGSKA (reference sequence). CDR3 length: 11 amino acids. V lost 6 bases and J 3 bases, leaving 7 bases between the germline ends.

J is TRBJ2-7 and V is TRBV4-1; either TRBD1 or TRBD2 may supply D (5 bases each). Trimming pared 4 bases from V and 0 bases from J, leaving 10 bases between. The CDR3 runs 14 residues. Germline CDR1 and CDR2: MGHRA and YSYEKL. The chain's CDR3 is CASSRDGSSYEQYF. The CDR3 DNA reads as TGCGCCAGCAGCCGGGACGGCAGCTCCTACGAGCAGTACTTC.

The chain recombines TRBV25-1 with TRBJ2-3; 8 positions agree with TRBD1. Germline CDR1 is MGHDK and CDR2 is SYGVNS. The CDR3 is 17 amino acids. V was clipped by 5 bases and J by 2 bases; unmatched bases: 12. The CDR3 loop is CASSPTPGTGATDTQYF. In DNA form, the CDR3 reads TGTGCCAGCAGTCCTACCCCCGGGACAGGCGCCACAGATACGCAGTATTTT.

The CDR3 loop reads CASSHLRLAGGTDTQYF. The DNA of the CDR3 is TGTGCCAGCAGCCATCTCCGACTAGCGGGGGGCACAGATACGCAGTATTTT. The chain joins TRBV3-1 (or the pseudogene TRBV3-2) to TRBJ2-3; 12 bases line up with TRBD2. The V gene's germline CDR1 is LGHDT and CDR2 YNNKEL (reference sequence). The CDR3 sequence is 17 residues long. Trimming took 3 bases from V and 1 from J; bases not matched to a gene: 5.

This chain connects TRBV25-1 to TRBJ2-5, with 9 bases that match TRBD1. V shed 3 bases, J shed 3 bases, and the junction held 5 bases outside the gene matches. CDR3 length: 15 residues. Germline loops: CDR1 MGHDK, CDR2 SYGVNS. CDR3 loop: CASSEHGTGKETQYF. CDR3 sequence (DNA): TGTGCCAGCAGTGAGCACGGGACAGGGAAAGAGACCCAGTACTTC.

A few counts support this clone. This same CDR3 is encoded by further DNA sequences in the sample. This chain connects TRBV7-2 to TRBJ1-5, with TRBD1 matching over 9 bases. Trimming took 1 base from V and 2 from J; bases not matched to a gene: 0. The V gene's germline CDR1 is SGHTA and CDR2 FQGNSA. CDR3 length: 15 residues. The CDR3 sequence is CASSLGTGGNQPQHF. In DNA, the CDR3 is TGTGCCAGCAGCTTAGGGACAGGGGGCAATCAGCCCCAGCATTTT.

This chain connects TRBV24-1 to TRBJ2-7, with 11 positions matching TRBD2. Trimming at V came to 9 bases and at J to 6 bases, leaving 6 bases not matched to a gene. CDR3 length: 13 residues. Per the germline V gene, CDR1 is KGHDR and CDR2 is SFDVKD. CDR3 loop: CATATSGSLEQYF. The CDR3 DNA reads TGTGCCACCGCAACTAGCGGGAGCCTCGAGCAGTACTTC.

This clone was recorded once. The chain couples TRBV4-3 to TRBJ2-3; D could derive from TRBD1 or TRBD2 (5 bases each). There are 15 residues in the CDR3. CDR1 is LGHNA and CDR2 is YSLEER in the germline V gene. Trimming removed 4 bases from V and 1 base from J, with 12 bases in between. The chain's CDR3 is CASSRGSPGTDTQYF. The CDR3, as DNA: TGCGCCAGCAGCCGGGGGAGCCCAGGCACAGATACGCAGTATTTT.

V usage is TRBV12-5 and J usage is TRBJ1-5; no clear D gene. Germline V gene lookup returns CDR1 LGHNT and CDR2 FRNRAP. This CDR3 has 19 residues. V lost 0 bases and J 0 bases, leaving 18 bases between the germline ends. CDR3 nucleotide sequence: TGTGCTAGTGGTTTGGTACCTGGCAGAGAAAGATTTAGCAATCAGCCCCAGCATTTT. This gives the protein CASGLVPGRERFSNQPQHF.

The genes are TRBV6-2 or TRBV6-3 and TRBJ2-7; TRBD2 agrees at 12 bases. Per germline, CDR1 MNHEY and CDR2 SVGEGT. The CDR3 consists of 20 residues. With 3 bases clipped from V and 0 bases from J, the junction kept 15 bases outside the gene matches. Written as DNA, the CDR3 is TGTGCCAGCAGTTATTCTAAGGGACTAGCGGGCCCCTCGAACTCCTACGAGCAGTACTTC. Protein sequence: CASSYSKGLAGPSNSYEQYF.

The V gene is TRBV6-6, the J gene TRBJ1-1; 7 bases line up with TRBD1. Germline loops: CDR1 MNHNY, CDR2 SVGAGI (reference sequence). The junction had 4 bases not matched to a gene; V was cut back by 5 bases and J by 4 bases. This CDR3 has 13 residues. Here the CDR3 reads CASSQQGFTEAFF. CDR3 sequence (DNA): TGTGCCAGCAGTCAACAGGGGTTCACTGAAGCTTTCTTT.